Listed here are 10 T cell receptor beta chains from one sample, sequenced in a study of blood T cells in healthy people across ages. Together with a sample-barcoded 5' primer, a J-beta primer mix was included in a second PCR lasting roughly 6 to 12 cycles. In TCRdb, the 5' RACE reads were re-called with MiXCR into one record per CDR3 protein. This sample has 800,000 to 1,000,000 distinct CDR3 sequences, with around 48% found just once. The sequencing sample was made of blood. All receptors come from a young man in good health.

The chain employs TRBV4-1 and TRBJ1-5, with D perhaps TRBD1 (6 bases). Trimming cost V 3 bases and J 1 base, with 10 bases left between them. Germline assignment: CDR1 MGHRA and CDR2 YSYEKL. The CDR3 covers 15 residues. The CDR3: CASSHRGVSNQPQHF. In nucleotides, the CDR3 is TGCGCCAGCAGCCACAGGGGAGTGAGCAATCAGCCCCAGCATTTT.

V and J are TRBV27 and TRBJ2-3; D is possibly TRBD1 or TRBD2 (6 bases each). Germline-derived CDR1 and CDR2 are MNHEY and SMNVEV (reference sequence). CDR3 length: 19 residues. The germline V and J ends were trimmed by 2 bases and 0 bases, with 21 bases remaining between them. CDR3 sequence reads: CASSLLSSGASPSTDTQYF. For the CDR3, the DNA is TGTGCCAGCAGTTTACTCAGTTCGGGGGCCTCTCCGAGCACAGATACGCAGTATTTT.

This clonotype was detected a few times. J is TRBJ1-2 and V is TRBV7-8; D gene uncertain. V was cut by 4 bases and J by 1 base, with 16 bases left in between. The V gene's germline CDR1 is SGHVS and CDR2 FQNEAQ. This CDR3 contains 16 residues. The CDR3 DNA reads TGTGCCAGCAGCTCCCGTAATAAGGGTGTTAACTATGGCTACACCTTC. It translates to CASSSRNKGVNYGYTF.

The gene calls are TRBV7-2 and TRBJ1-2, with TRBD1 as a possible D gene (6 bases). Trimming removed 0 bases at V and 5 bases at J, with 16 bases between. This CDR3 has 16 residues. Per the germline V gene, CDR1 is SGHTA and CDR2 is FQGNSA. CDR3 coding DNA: TGTGCCAGCAGCTTAGCTTACAGGGAGGGTTCGTATGGCTACACCTTC. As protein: CASSLAYREGSYGYTF.

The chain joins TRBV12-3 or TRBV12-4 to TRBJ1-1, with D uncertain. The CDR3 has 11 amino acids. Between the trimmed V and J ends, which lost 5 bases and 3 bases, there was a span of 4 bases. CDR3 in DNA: TGTGCCAGCAGTGAGCACACTGAAGCTTTCTTT. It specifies CASSEHTEAFF.

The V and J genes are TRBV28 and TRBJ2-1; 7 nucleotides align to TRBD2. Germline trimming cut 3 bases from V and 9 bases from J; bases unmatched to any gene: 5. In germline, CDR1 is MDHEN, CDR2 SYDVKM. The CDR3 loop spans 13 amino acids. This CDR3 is CASSFLGGGEQFF. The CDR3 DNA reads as TGTGCCAGCAGTTTCTTGGGGGGGGGTGAGCAGTTCTTC.

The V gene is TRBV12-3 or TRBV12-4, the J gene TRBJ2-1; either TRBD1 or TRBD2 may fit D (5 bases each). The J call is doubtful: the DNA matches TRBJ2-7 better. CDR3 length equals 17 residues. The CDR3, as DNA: TGTGCCAGCAGTTTTCAGGGTAGCGCAAGCTCCTACAATGAGCAGTACTTC. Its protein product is CASSFQGSASSYNEQYF.

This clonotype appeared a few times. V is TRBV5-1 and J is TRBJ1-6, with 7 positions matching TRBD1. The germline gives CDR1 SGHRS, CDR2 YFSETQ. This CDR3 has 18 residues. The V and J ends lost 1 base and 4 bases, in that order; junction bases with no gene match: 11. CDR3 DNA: TGCGCCAGCAGCTTGCCCCGGGACAGCGTTGGGTATAATTCACCCCTCCACTTT. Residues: CASSLPRDSVGYNSPLHF. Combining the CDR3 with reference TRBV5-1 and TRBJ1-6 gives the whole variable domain KAGVTQTPRYLIKTRGQQVTLSCSPISGHRSVSWYQQTPGQGLQFLFEYFSETQRNKGNFPGRFSGRQFSNSRSEMNVSTLELGDSALYLCASSLPRDSVGYNSPLHFGNGTRLTVT.

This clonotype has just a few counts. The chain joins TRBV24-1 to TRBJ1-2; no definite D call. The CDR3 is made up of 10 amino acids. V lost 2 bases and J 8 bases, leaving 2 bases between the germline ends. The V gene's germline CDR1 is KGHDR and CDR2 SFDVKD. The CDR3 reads CATSDSGYTF. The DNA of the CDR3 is TGTGCCACCAGTGATTCCGGCTACACCTTC.

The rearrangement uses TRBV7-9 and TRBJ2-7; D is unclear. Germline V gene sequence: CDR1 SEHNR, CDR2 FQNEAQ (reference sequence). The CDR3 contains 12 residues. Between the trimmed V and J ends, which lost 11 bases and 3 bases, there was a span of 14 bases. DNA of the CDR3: TGTGCCTGCGGTAGTCTCAACTACGAGCAGTACTTC. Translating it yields CACGSLNYEQYF.